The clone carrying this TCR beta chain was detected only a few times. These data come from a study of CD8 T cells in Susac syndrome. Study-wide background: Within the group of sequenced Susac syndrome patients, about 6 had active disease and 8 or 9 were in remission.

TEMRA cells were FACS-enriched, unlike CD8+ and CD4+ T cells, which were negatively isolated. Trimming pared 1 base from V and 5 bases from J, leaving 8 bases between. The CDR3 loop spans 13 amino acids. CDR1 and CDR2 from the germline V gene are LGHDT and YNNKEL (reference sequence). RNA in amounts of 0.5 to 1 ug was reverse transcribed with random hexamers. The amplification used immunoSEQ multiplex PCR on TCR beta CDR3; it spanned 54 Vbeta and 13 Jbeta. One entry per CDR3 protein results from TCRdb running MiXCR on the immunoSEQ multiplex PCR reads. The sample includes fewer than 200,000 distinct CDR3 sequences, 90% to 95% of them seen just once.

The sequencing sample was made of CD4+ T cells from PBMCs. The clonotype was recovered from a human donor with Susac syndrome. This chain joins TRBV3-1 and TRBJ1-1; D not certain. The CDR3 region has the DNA TGTGCCAGCAGCCAAGGGGCAGTGACTGAAGCTTTCTTT. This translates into CASSQGAVTEAFF.